The sequence of this T cell receptor beta chain was determined in a study of blood T cell repertoires in COVID-19. Study details: Samples taken during acute and convalescent COVID-19 were collected in the United States, Italy and Spain.

One Seattle source followed patients from active infection through their disease course. Assay used: immunoSEQ multiplex PCR; TCRdb lists only in-frame clones, some missing. The sample consists of hundreds of thousands of clones, 70% to 90% of them appearing once. The source is an older woman with COVID-19, enrolled during active disease. Sequenced: peripheral blood.

The CDR3 is CASSTGQGNIQYF. The CDR3 bases are TGTGCCAGCAGCACGGGACAGGGAAACATTCAGTACTTC. The V and J genes are TRBV7-2 and TRBJ2-4, with 9 bases that match TRBD1. J gave up 6 bases and V 5 bases, and 2 bases lay outside the gene matches. The CDR3 totals 13 residues. Per the germline V gene, CDR1 is SGHTA and CDR2 is FQGNSA.